The clone carrying this TCR beta chain was counted a single time. These data belong to a study of shared clonotypes between healthy human individuals. Turning to the study itself: Ranging from 18 to 49 in age, donors were two women and three men.

CD4+ cells underwent separation, giving CD45RA+ naive and CD45RA-negative memory subsets. Data came from immunoSEQ multiplex PCR; TCRdb stores just in-frame clones and leaves some out. The sample holds approximately 2,000,000 clones; just under 95% are singletons and the top ten take about 0.36%. Sequencing was carried out using naive CD4+ T cells from PBMCs. Subset meaning: CD45RA+ positively selected. The receptor was derived from a man aged 18 to 35 in good health. Some clones in this sample may be carry-over from other donors' samples.

The CDR3 sequence: CASSQSGAGRPLKLFF. CDR3 bases: TGTGCCAGCAGCCAATCCGGGGCCGGCCGCCCGTTAAAGCTGTTTTTT. V gene TRBV7-9 combines with J gene TRBJ2-2; D is possibly TRBD1 or TRBD2 (5 bases each). Germline CDR1 is SEHNR and CDR2 is FQNEAQ (reference sequence). The CDR3 totals 16 residues. The V gene lost 5 bases and the J gene lost 12 bases, with 25 bases spanning the gap.